Below are 21 T cell receptor beta chains sequenced from a single sample in a study of Tregs in tolerant kidney transplant recipients. The nonmyeloablative bone marrow transplants came from related graft donors, with transient mixed chimerism. Assay: immunoSEQ multiplex PCR; the TCRdb copy retains only in-frame clones and omits some. The data hold over 70,000 clones, with more than 85% observed a single time. Sequences were derived from CD4+ T cells from blood (PBMCs), sampled 24 months after the transplant. Receptors were obtained from a human patient who received a combined kidney and bone marrow transplant. Some of these T cells may belong to the graft donor.

The CDR3 sequence: CASSVLTGGGEQFF. DNA of the CDR3: TGTGCCAGCAGTGTCTTGACCGGCGGCGGTGAGCAGTTCTTC. The J gene is TRBJ2-1, the V gene TRBV2, with D unresolved. This CDR3 is built from 14 residues. The germline V gene has CDR1 SNHLY and CDR2 FYNNEI. The V end lost 4 bases, the J end lost 9 bases, and 16 bases lay between the germline ends. The entire variable domain, with the rest obtained from reference TRBV2 and TRBJ2-1, is as follows: EPEVTQTPSHQVTQMGQEVILRCVPISNHLYFYWYRQILGQKVEFLVSFYNNEISEKSEIFDDQFSVERPDGSNFTLKIRSTKLEDSAMYFCASSVLTGGGEQFFGPGTRLTVL.

This rearrangement joins TRBV7-8 to TRBJ2-7; the D gene is possibly TRBD1 (5 bases). This CDR3 contains 15 residues. Trimming shortened V by 2 bases and J by 0 bases, and 11 bases separated the two germline ends. Germline lookup yields CDR1 SGHVS and CDR2 FQNEAQ. CDR3 nucleotides: TGTGCCAGCAGCTTATCTGCTAGGGGCTCCTACGAGCAGTACTTC. It codes for CASSLSARGSYEQYF.

The chain has TRBV7-9 and TRBJ1-4, with TRBD1 identical over 9 bases. The CDR3 runs 16 residues. V shed 1 base and J 8 bases; nucleotides not matched to a gene: 8. In germline, CDR1 is SEHNR, CDR2 FQNEAQ (reference sequence). CDR3: CASSLGGTGPTEKLFF. CDR3 coding DNA: TGTGCCAGCAGCTTAGGGGGGACAGGGCCCACCGAAAAACTGTTTTTT.

The chain is built from TRBV6-7 and TRBJ2-1; unclear D gene. TRBV6-7 is filed as an ORF, its function uncertain. V was pared by 0 bases and J by 0 bases, with 21 bases between. The CDR3 runs 20 residues. In DNA form, the CDR3 reads TGTGCCAGCAGTTACTCGACACGGCCCTCCGACGGAAGCTCCTACAATGAGCAGTTCTTC. This translates into CASSYSTRPSDGSSYNEQFF.

J is TRBJ2-3 and V is TRBV11-2; TRBD2 aligns across 9 bases. Germline lookup yields CDR1 SGHAT and CDR2 FQNNGV. This CDR3 has 13 amino acids. V lost 5 bases to trimming and J lost 14 bases; unmatched junction nucleotides: 11. CDR3 sequence reads: CASSRIGTSNPYF. As DNA, the CDR3 is TGTGCCAGCAGCCGGATCGGGACTAGCAATCCGTATTTT.

This clone turned up a few times. V and J are TRBV10-3 and TRBJ2-1, with TRBD2 matching 10 bases. Germline V gene data show CDR1 as ENHRY and CDR2 as SYGVKD. This CDR3 has 12 amino acids. The trim removed 9 bases at V and 5 bases at J, leaving 1 base unmatched. The CDR3 protein is CAIAGGNNEQFF. CDR3 DNA: TGTGCCATAGCGGGAGGGAACAATGAGCAGTTCTTC.

V and J are TRBV11-2 and TRBJ2-7; D may be TRBD1 (5 bases). Deletions cut 1 base from V and 3 bases from J, with 10 bases between. In germline, CDR1 is SGHAT, CDR2 FQNNGV. The CDR3 is 14 residues long. The CDR3 reads CASSLVGLGYEQYF. The CDR3 DNA is TGTGCCAGCAGCTTAGTGGGGCTGGGCTACGAGCAGTACTTC.

The CDR3 coding sequence is TGTGCCAGCAGCTTGTTTGCCGGGGGGGCTGGAGATACGCAGTATTTT. Amino acid sequence: CASSLFAGGAGDTQYF. This chain connects TRBV5-4 to TRBJ2-3; 8 bases fit TRBD2. V was pared by 1 base and J by 5 bases, with 9 bases of the junction left unmatched. Germline V CDR1 and CDR2: SGHNT, YYREEE (reference sequence). The length of the CDR3 is 16 residues.

The chain combines TRBV19 with TRBJ2-7; D remains ambiguous. Trimming took 2 bases from V and 5 from J, leaving 13 bases between them. The CDR3 runs to 14 residues. CDR1 and CDR2 (germline): LNHDA, SQIVND (reference sequence). CDR3 residues: CASSIYSGTHEQYF. CDR3 coding DNA: TGTGCCAGTAGTATATACTCTGGTACTCACGAGCAGTACTTC.

This sequence joins TRBV5-4 and TRBJ1-6; D is perhaps TRBD1 (6 bases). Germline V gives CDR1 SGHNT, CDR2 YYREEE (reference sequence). V lost 4 bases, J lost 3 bases, and 11 bases lay in between. This CDR3 is 15 amino acids long. The DNA for the CDR3 is TGTGCCAGCAGCCGATCGGACAGCTATAATTCACCCCTCCACTTT. Translated: CASSRSDSYNSPLHF. The full variable domain, in which reference TRBV5-4 and TRBJ1-6 provide the parts outside the CDR3, is ETGVTQSPTHLIKTRGQQVTLRCSSQSGHNTVSWYQQALGQGPQFIFQYYREEENGRGNFPPRFSGLQFPNYSSELNVNALELDDSALYLCASSRSDSYNSPLHFGNGTRLTVT.

The gene calls are TRBV13 and TRBJ2-3; 10 bases are shared with TRBD2. The germline gives CDR1 PRHDT, CDR2 FYEKMQ (reference sequence). J lost 11 bases, V lost 5 bases, and 13 bases had no gene match. The CDR3 has 15 residues. The CDR3: CASSKTSGTSLGQYF. The CDR3 coding sequence is TGTGCCAGCAGCAAAACTAGCGGGACTTCCTTGGGGCAGTATTTT.

This chain joins TRBV28 and TRBJ1-6, with a weak D call TRBD1 (5 bases). Deletions cut 1 base from V and 9 bases from J, with 13 bases between. CDR3 length equals 15 residues. The germline gives CDR1 MDHEN, CDR2 SYDVKM. The CDR3 coding sequence is TGTGCCAGCAGTTTATCTCAGGGTTTCGGTTCACCCCTCCACTTT. The encoded protein is CASSLSQGFGSPLHF.

This sequence joins TRBV30 and TRBJ1-6; 7 bases map to TRBD1. The CDR3 has 15 residues. Trimming removed 5 bases from V and 10 bases from J; junction bases left unmatched: 14. The germline CDR1 and CDR2 sequences are GTSNPN and SVGIG (reference sequence). The CDR3 loop reads CAWGFYRGSKSPLHF. CDR3 sequence (DNA): TGTGCCTGGGGTTTTTACAGGGGTTCAAAATCACCCCTCCACTTT.

This clone was found once. DNA for the CDR3: TGTGCCAGCAGTTCCACGGGGGCTAGCGGAACAATTCAGTACTTC. This gives the protein CASSSTGASGTIQYF. V gene TRBV6-5 combines with J gene TRBJ2-4, with D maybe TRBD2 (7 bases). V lost 4 bases, J lost 10 bases, and 20 bases lay in between. There are 15 residues in the CDR3. Looked up from germline, CDR1 is MNHEY and CDR2 is SVGAGI.

The chain couples TRBV29-1 to TRBJ2-1, with a tentative D call TRBD1 (5 bases). The CDR3 is 14 amino acids. Germline V lookup: CDR1 SQVTM, CDR2 ANQGSEA. V lost 5 bases and J 6 bases, leaving 17 bases between the germline ends. The CDR3 nucleotides are TGCAGCGTTTGGAGAGACAGAGTGGGCAATGAGCAGTTCTTC. Protein product: CSVWRDRVGNEQFF.

The chain recombines TRBV28 with TRBJ2-7, with 8 nucleotides matching TRBD2. CDR1 and CDR2 (germline): MDHEN, SYDVKM. J gave up 5 bases and V 3 bases, and 9 bases lay outside the gene matches. The length of the CDR3 is 15 residues. The CDR3 DNA reads TGTGCCAGCAGTTTCCTCCGGGGGGGATGGAACGAGCAGTACTTC. Translated: CASSFLRGGWNEQYF.

The J gene is TRBJ1-4, the V gene TRBV5-1, with D unclear. Germline CDR1 SGHRS, CDR2 YFSETQ. This CDR3 contains 13 residues. Trimming took off 0 bases at V and 3 bases at J, with 3 bases between the two ends. CDR3 DNA: TGCGCCAGCAGCTTGGTCGCTAATGAAAAACTGTTTTTT. Amino acid sequence: CASSLVANEKLFF.

This chain joins TRBV19 and TRBJ2-5, with 10 positions matching TRBD2. This CDR3 region has 15 residues. Germline CDR1 LNHDA, CDR2 SQIVND (reference sequence). V lost 2 bases and J lost 3; bases outside the gene matches: 3. In nucleotides, the CDR3 is TGTGCCAGTAGTATACCTAGCGGGGGCAAAGAGACCCAGTACTTC. It yields the protein CASSIPSGGKETQYF.

This rearrangement joins TRBV5-6 to TRBJ1-5, with a tentative D call TRBD1 (5 bases). Germline-derived CDR1 and CDR2 are SGHDT and YYEEEE. The V end lost 4 bases, the J end lost 5 bases, and 13 bases lay between the germline ends. The CDR3 consists of 14 residues. CDR3 nucleotides: TGTGCCAGCAGCGGGACGGGGGGTGATCAGCCCCAGCATTTT. Protein: CASSGTGGDQPQHF.

The chain has TRBV7-2 and TRBJ2-3; D call uncertain. The CDR3 totals 13 residues. V was cut by 5 bases and J by 6 bases, with 12 bases left in between. Germline loops: CDR1 SGHTA, CDR2 FQGNSA. The CDR3 is CASSPPREDTQYF. DNA of the CDR3: TGTGCCAGCAGCCCCCCCCGAGAGGATACGCAGTATTTT.

The gene calls are TRBV5-4 and TRBJ2-7; maybe TRBD2 (7 bases). This CDR3 comprises 15 residues. CDR1 SGHNT and CDR2 YYREEE come from the germline V gene (reference sequence). The V and J ends lost 4 bases and 2 bases respectively, with 16 bases between them. CDR3 sequence reads: CASSLRGPKTYEQYF. DNA for the CDR3: TGTGCCAGCAGCCTGCGGGGGCCCAAAACCTACGAGCAGTACTTC.